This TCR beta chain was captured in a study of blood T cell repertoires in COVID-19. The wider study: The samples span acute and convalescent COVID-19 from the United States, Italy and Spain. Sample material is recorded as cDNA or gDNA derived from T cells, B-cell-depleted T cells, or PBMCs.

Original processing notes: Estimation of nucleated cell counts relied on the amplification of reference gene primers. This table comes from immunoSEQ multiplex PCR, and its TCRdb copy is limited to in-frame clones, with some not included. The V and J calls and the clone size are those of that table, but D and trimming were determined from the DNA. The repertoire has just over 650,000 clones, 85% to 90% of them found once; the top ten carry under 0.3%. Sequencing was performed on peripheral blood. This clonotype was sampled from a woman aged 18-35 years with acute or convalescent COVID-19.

CDR3 protein: CASSPGTGLNQPQHF. The CDR3 DNA sequence: TGTGCCAGCAGTCCCGGGACAGGGCTGAATCAGCCCCAGCATTTT. The chain carries TRBV6-5 and TRBJ1-5, with 9 bases lining up with TRBD1. The CDR3 extends over 15 amino acids. V lost 5 bases to trimming and J lost 4 bases; unmatched junction nucleotides: 6. Germline loops: CDR1 MNHEY, CDR2 SVGAGI.